This T cell receptor (beta chain) was sequenced for a study of cytomegalovirus exposure and HLA in healthy donors. Study-wide results and limits: Both high specificity and high sensitivity reportedly marked the classifier's diagnosis of cytomegalovirus status.

A multiplex PCR was run with 60 Vbeta primers and 13 Jbeta primers. Assay used: immunoSEQ multiplex PCR; TCRdb lists only in-frame clones, some missing. The repertoire holds 180,000 or so clones, with about four fifths as singletons. The CDR3 totals 14 residues. Germline CDR1 SNHLY, CDR2 FYNNEI. Trimming took 6 bases from V and 6 from J; bases not matched to a gene: 3. Worth noting for this clone: Its antigen is unknown.

Sequences were obtained from PBMCs. The source is a female donor in good health and CMV-seronegative. The chain has TRBV2 and TRBJ2-1, with 12 bases matching TRBD1. In DNA form, the CDR3 reads TGTGCCAGCAGGGGACAGGGGGCCCTCAATGAGCAGTTCTTC. Translation: CASRGQGALNEQFF.